These 2 T cell receptor beta chains were sequenced from one sample in a study of T cells in localized non-small cell lung cancer. The data were produced by immunoSEQ multiplex PCR, yet TCRdb's version contains in-frame clones alone and is incomplete. The table has around 28,000 clones, approximately 90% seen once. This material consisted of peripheral blood, taken before any cancer treatment. These receptors all come from a woman aged 18 to 55 with stage I lung adenocarcinoma.

This clone is a singleton in its sample. The rearrangement uses TRBV25-1 and TRBJ1-2, with D unclear. Trimming cost V 2 bases and J 4 bases, with 17 bases left between them. The length of the CDR3 is 16 residues. Germline-derived CDR1 and CDR2 are MGHDK and SYGVNS. Here the CDR3 reads CASSENVLGVPYGYTF. The DNA for the CDR3 is TGTGCCAGCAGTGAAAACGTCTTAGGTGTGCCCTATGGCTACACCTTC.

The gene calls are TRBV9 and TRBJ2-5; D tentatively fits TRBD1 or TRBD2 (5 bases each). The CDR3 runs to 15 residues. Trimming shortened V by 3 bases and J by 5 bases, and 17 bases separated the two germline ends. CDR1 and CDR2 from the germline V gene are SGDLS and YYNGEE. Written as DNA, the CDR3 is TGTGCCAGCAGCGGCAGCGACGGGACGGGTGAGACCCAGTACTTC. Protein: CASSGSDGTGETQYF.